The 18 T cell receptor beta chains in this list originate from one sample, sequenced in a study of T-cell reconstitution after alpha-beta-depleted transplantation in children. The library targeted TCRbeta and was prepared with unique molecular identifiers. Using its own MiXCR run on the PCR reads, TCRdb lists one record per CDR3 protein. The table lists fewer than 700,000 distinct CDR3 sequences, over 10% of them singletons. Material: PBMCs, mostly from graft donor cells, obtained 360 days after TCRalphabeta/CD19-depleted stem cell transplant. These receptors all stem from a male patient under 18 who had a stem cell transplant for acute myeloid leukemia, so the T cells may come from the graft donor.

The CDR3 DNA reads as TGCGCCAGCGCGATAGAAGGGGGCCGGGGCTGGGAGCAGTATTTT. Encoded protein: CASAIEGGRGWEQYF. This sequence joins TRBV5-1 and TRBJ2-3; 7 bases agree with TRBD1. Germline values: CDR1 SGHRS, CDR2 YFSETQ. The CDR3 is 15 residues long. Trimming cost V 7 bases and J 11 bases; bases outside gene matches: 19. Variable domain in full (rest from reference TRBV5-1 and TRBJ2-3): KAGVTQTPRYLIKTRGQQVTLSCSPISGHRSVSWYQQTPGQGLQFLFEYFSETQRNKGNFPGRFSGRQFSNSRSEMNVSTLELGDSALYLCASAIEGGRGWEQYFGPGTRLTVL.

The chain uses TRBV10-3 and TRBJ2-4; D unresolved. Germline V gene lookup returns CDR1 ENHRY and CDR2 SYGVKD. V lost 4 bases to trimming and J lost 5 bases, with 6 bases between them. The CDR3 covers 12 residues. The CDR3 sequence: CAISGSENIQYF. CDR3 in DNA: TGTGCCATCAGTGGATCAGAAAACATTCAGTACTTC.

This clonotype was detected a few times. The V and J genes are TRBV3-1 and TRBJ2-7, with TRBD2 matching over 8 bases. J was trimmed by 4 bases and V by 0 bases; bases with no gene match: 17. The length of the CDR3 is 19 residues. From germline, CDR1 is LGHDT and CDR2 YNNKEL (reference sequence). CDR3 residues: CASSQDREAGVIPTYEQYF. The CDR3 nucleotides read TGTGCCAGCAGCCAAGATCGAGAAGCGGGAGTTATCCCTACTTACGAGCAGTACTTC.

This clonotype came up a few times. The rearrangement links TRBV6-1 to TRBJ2-1; 14 bases agree with TRBD2. V trimming: 3 bases; J trimming: 6 bases; junction bases outside the gene matches: 1. The CDR3 is 15 amino acids. The V gene's germline CDR1 is MNHNS and CDR2 SASEGT. For the CDR3, the DNA is TGTGCCAGCAGTGACGGACTAGCGGGAGGCAATGAGCAGTTCTTC. Amino acid sequence: CASSDGLAGGNEQFF.

Only a few counts were recorded for this clonotype. The CDR3: CASSFGILTEAFF. CDR3 nucleotide sequence: TGTGCCAGCAGTTTTGGCATCTTAACTGAAGCTTTCTTT. V and J are TRBV12-3 or TRBV12-4 and TRBJ1-1; no firm D call. The CDR3 covers 13 residues. V shed 3 bases and J shed 5 bases, with 10 bases lying between them.

Here the CDR3 reads CASSLGSGSGYEQYF. The CDR3 DNA follows: TGTGCCAGCAGCTTAGGTAGCGGGAGTGGGTACGAGCAGTACTTC. This chain links TRBV7-2 with TRBJ2-7, with 9 bases identical to TRBD2. V trimming: 1 base; J trimming: 4 bases; junction bases outside the gene matches: 5. Per germline, CDR1 SGHTA and CDR2 FQGNSA. The CDR3 length is 15 residues.

The chain links TRBV18 to TRBJ2-5, with D perhaps TRBD2 (6 bases). Deletions cut 3 bases from V and 1 base from J, with 12 bases between. Germline V CDR1 and CDR2: KGHSH, LQKENI. There are 15 residues in the CDR3. The CDR3 loop reads CASSPNSGIQETQYF. DNA for the CDR3: TGTGCCAGCTCACCCAATAGCGGAATCCAAGAGACCCAGTACTTC.

This clonotype occurred many times. At one end, the junction sequence differs from germline, possibly due to a read error. This sequence joins TRBV5-1 and TRBJ2-7; D is possibly TRBD1 or TRBD2 (5 bases each). The CDR3 is 14 residues long. The germline V gene has CDR1 SGHRS and CDR2 YFSETQ. CDR3 sequence reads: CASSPRDPSFEQYF. CDR3 sequence (DNA): TGCGCCAGCAGCCCCAGGGACCCCTCCTTCGAGCAGTACTTC.

This clonotype was seen many times. The chain links TRBV19 to TRBJ2-1; TRBD2 aligns across 10 bases. The CDR3 is 16 residues long. Unmatched junction bases numbered 2, after V lost 3 bases and J lost 0 bases. The germline V gene has CDR1 LNHDA and CDR2 SQIVND (reference sequence). The CDR3 loop reads CASSMRTSGSYNEQFF. In nucleotides, the CDR3 is TGTGCCAGTAGTATGCGGACTAGCGGCTCCTACAATGAGCAGTTCTTC.

The rearrangement joins TRBV4-2 to TRBJ2-7; 8 nucleotides align to TRBD1. CDR1 and CDR2 from the germline V gene are LGHNA and YNFKEQ. The CDR3 totals 14 residues. V lost 4 bases and J lost 5; bases outside the gene matches: 7. CDR3 in amino acids: CASSPGQGIHEQYF. The CDR3 coding sequence is TGTGCCAGCAGCCCCGGACAGGGAATCCACGAGCAGTACTTC.

The chain is built from TRBV12-3 or TRBV12-4 and TRBJ1-2; no definite D call. The CDR3 loop spans 14 amino acids. Trimming removed 3 bases at V and 6 bases at J, with 14 bases between. The CDR3 coding sequence is TGTGCCAGCAGTTTGTCGGGGAGGCTCCATGGCTACACCTTC. Protein sequence: CASSLSGRLHGYTF.

The chain is built from TRBV7-2 and TRBJ2-7; TRBD2 agrees at 8 bases. Germline CDR1 reads SGHTA; CDR2 reads FQGNSA. J lost 0 bases, V lost 6 bases, and 7 bases had no gene match. The CDR3 sequence is 15 residues long. CDR3 nucleotide sequence: TGTGCCAGCAGGCCCATAGCGGGGATCTCCTACGAGCAGTACTTC. Encoded protein: CASRPIAGISYEQYF.

The chain has TRBV5-1 and TRBJ1-5; no reliable D call. Trimming took off 4 bases at V and 4 bases at J, with 15 bases between the two ends. The CDR3 runs to 15 residues. CDR1 and CDR2 from the germline V gene are SGHRS and YFSETQ. The CDR3 loop reads CASSITDGLNQPQHF. The CDR3 coding sequence is TGCGCCAGCAGCATCACAGACGGTTTGAATCAGCCCCAGCATTTT.

The CDR3 bases are TGCGCCAGCAGCCCGGACCGAGAGTTGGATACGCAGTATTTT. It yields the protein CASSPDRELDTQYF. The chain uses TRBV5-1 and TRBJ2-3, with D unclear. Deletions cut 4 bases from V and 6 bases from J, with 15 bases between. Germline values: CDR1 SGHRS, CDR2 YFSETQ. The CDR3 spans 14 residues.

This clonotype has a handful of counts. The gene calls are TRBV7-3 and TRBJ2-1; a possible D gene is TRBD2 (5 bases). CDR3 size: 15 residues. Germline V lookup: CDR1 SGHTA, CDR2 FQGTGA. V gave up 3 bases and J gave up 4 bases, with 13 bases separating them. For the CDR3, the DNA is TGTGCCAGCAGCTTGACTGGCGGGCTATACAATGAGCAGTTCTTC. Protein sequence: CASSLTGGLYNEQFF.

The chain recombines TRBV24-1 with TRBJ2-2; the D is unclear. Germline lookup yields CDR1 KGHDR and CDR2 SFDVKD. Trimming took off 2 bases at V and 4 bases at J, with 10 bases between the two ends. The CDR3 contains 15 residues. The CDR3 sequence is CATSDYDRPTGELFF. CDR3 in DNA: TGTGCCACCAGTGATTACGACCGACCCACCGGGGAGCTGTTTTTT.

In its sample, this clonotype was seen many times. The chain joins TRBV29-1 to TRBJ2-3; D is possibly TRBD2 (6 bases). CDR3 length: 13 residues. Germline V gene data show CDR1 as SQVTM and CDR2 as ANQGSEA. Trimming pared 5 bases from V and 0 bases from J, leaving 9 bases between. The CDR3 loop is CSVRSGSTDTQYF. CDR3 coding DNA: TGCAGCGTTCGAAGCGGGAGCACAGATACGCAGTATTTT.

The chain links TRBV9 to TRBJ2-5, with TRBD2 matching 12 bases. This CDR3 comprises 16 residues. The V and J ends lost 3 bases and 6 bases, in that order; junction bases with no gene match: 9. Germline CDR1 SGDLS, CDR2 YYNGEE. This chain's CDR3 is CASSDGTSGLVQTQYF. The CDR3 bases are TGTGCCAGCAGCGATGGGACTAGCGGGCTTGTGCAGACCCAGTACTTC.